The 11 T cell receptor beta chains below come from one sample, sequenced in a study of T cell responses to AZD1222 COVID-19 vaccine. Sequenced by immunoSEQ multiplex PCR; TCRdb stores in-frame clones only, minus some. The sample lists about 140,000 clones; roughly 93% were seen once. This material consisted of peripheral blood, taken on day 0 of MenACWY control vaccination. All receptors come from an adult in good health.

The genes are TRBV27 and TRBJ2-1, with 9 nucleotides matching TRBD2. The CDR3 runs 13 residues. The germline V gene has CDR1 MNHEY and CDR2 SMNVEV (reference sequence). The V gene end was trimmed by 2 bases and the J gene end by 8 bases; junction bases not matched to a gene: 1. This CDR3 reads CASSLGTSYEQFF. CDR3 sequence (DNA): TGTGCCAGCAGTTTAGGGACTAGCTATGAGCAGTTCTTC.

This chain uses TRBV4-1 with TRBJ1-2; TRBD1 might be the D (5 bases). The V gene lost 1 base and the J gene lost 5 bases, with 11 bases spanning the gap. The CDR3 is made up of 14 amino acids. Germline loops: CDR1 MGHRA, CDR2 YSYEKL. CDR3 sequence: CASSQADKDYGYTF. In nucleotides, the CDR3 is TGCGCCAGCAGCCAAGCGGACAAGGATTATGGCTACACCTTC.

V is TRBV23-1 and J is TRBJ2-1, with 8 bases identical to TRBD2. TRBV23-1 is an open reading frame whose function is uncertain. This CDR3 contains 16 residues. With 4 bases clipped from V and 8 bases from J, the junction kept 13 bases outside the gene matches. Here the CDR3 reads CASSLHSSGTVYEQFF. The CDR3 DNA reads as TGCGCCAGCAGTCTGCATAGTAGCGGGACTGTCTATGAGCAGTTCTTC.

The V gene is TRBV28, the J gene TRBJ1-1; no firm D call. This CDR3 has 14 residues. Germline CDR1 reads MDHEN; CDR2 reads SYDVKM. V lost 2 bases and J 4 bases, leaving 11 bases between the germline ends. In DNA form, the CDR3 reads TGTGCCAGCAGTTTACCTGGGGAGGGCACTGAAGCTTTCTTT. Translating gives CASSLPGEGTEAFF.

The V and J genes are TRBV3-1 (or the pseudogene TRBV3-2) and TRBJ2-5; 7 bases are shared with TRBD2. The CDR3 length is 15 residues. Trimming at V came to 5 bases and at J to 5 bases, leaving 11 bases not matched to a gene. CDR1 LGHDT and CDR2 YNNKEL come from the germline V gene (reference sequence). CDR3 nucleotides: TGTGCCAGCAGCGAGCGACTAGCACCCACGGAGACCCAGTACTTC. It codes for CASSERLAPTETQYF.

This chain joins TRBV3-1 (or the pseudogene TRBV3-2) and TRBJ2-2; 10 bases map to TRBD1. The junction had 8 bases not matched to a gene; V was cut back by 4 bases and J by 9 bases. The CDR3 is made up of 15 amino acids. Germline CDR1 is LGHDT and CDR2 is YNNKEL (reference sequence). CDR3 residues: CASSPRTGGTRELFF. In DNA form, the CDR3 reads TGTGCCAGCAGCCCGCGGACAGGGGGGACCCGGGAGCTGTTTTTT.

The CDR3 sequence is CASSGIGAYTEAFF. The CDR3 region has the DNA TGTGCCAGCAGCGGCATTGGAGCCTACACTGAAGCTTTCTTT. The rearrangement uses TRBV2 and TRBJ1-1; D is unresolved. Germline V CDR1 and CDR2: SNHLY, FYNNEI. Trimming stripped 6 bases from V and 3 bases from J, with 14 bases between. The CDR3 sequence is 14 residues long.

This rearrangement joins TRBV5-6 to TRBJ2-5; no clear D. The ends were cut back, 3 bases at V and 5 bases at J, with 11 bases in the middle. Germline V gene data show CDR1 as SGHDT and CDR2 as YYEEEE. This CDR3 spans 13 amino acids. CDR3 bases: TGTGCCAGCAGCTCCCTAAAGAAGGAGACCCAGTACTTC. Translated, it gives CASSSLKKETQYF.

The chain combines TRBV27 with TRBJ1-1; tentative D call: TRBD1 (6 bases). The CDR3 runs to 13 residues. The V gene lost 3 bases and the J gene lost 11 bases, with 16 bases spanning the gap. In germline, CDR1 is MNHEY, CDR2 SMNVEV (reference sequence). The CDR3, as DNA: TGTGCCAGCAGTTTTAGGGGGTCCAGTGGGGCTTTCTTT. Its translation: CASSFRGSSGAFF.

This chain joins TRBV12-3 or TRBV12-4 and TRBJ1-2, with TRBD1 matching over 7 bases. Trimming cost V 6 bases and J 8 bases; bases outside gene matches: 6. This CDR3 has 12 residues. As DNA, the CDR3 is TGTGCCAGCAGAGAGACAGGGCACGGCTACACCTTC. Protein sequence: CASRETGHGYTF.

V is TRBV19 and J is TRBJ1-3; D is possibly TRBD1 (6 bases). The CDR3 has 14 amino acids. Trimming stripped 9 bases from V and 0 bases from J, with 12 bases between. CDR1 is LNHDA, CDR2 SQIVND, per germline (reference sequence). This CDR3 is CASSSGASGNTIYF. Here the CDR3 DNA reads TGTGCCAGCTCCTCAGGGGCCTCTGGAAACACCATATATTTT.